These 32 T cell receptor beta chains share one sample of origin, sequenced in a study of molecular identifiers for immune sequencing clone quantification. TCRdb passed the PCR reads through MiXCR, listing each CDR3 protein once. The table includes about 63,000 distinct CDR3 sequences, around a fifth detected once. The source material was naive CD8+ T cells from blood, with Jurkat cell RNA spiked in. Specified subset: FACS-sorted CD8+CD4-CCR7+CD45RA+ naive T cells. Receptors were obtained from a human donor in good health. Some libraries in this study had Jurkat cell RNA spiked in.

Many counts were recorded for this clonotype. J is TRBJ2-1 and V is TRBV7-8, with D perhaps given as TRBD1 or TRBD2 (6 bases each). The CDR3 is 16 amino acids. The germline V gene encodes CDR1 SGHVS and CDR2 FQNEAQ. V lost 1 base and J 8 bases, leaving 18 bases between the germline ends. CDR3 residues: CASSLEERRGAHEQFF. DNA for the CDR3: TGTGCCAGCAGCTTAGAAGAGCGGAGGGGGGCTCATGAGCAGTTCTTC.

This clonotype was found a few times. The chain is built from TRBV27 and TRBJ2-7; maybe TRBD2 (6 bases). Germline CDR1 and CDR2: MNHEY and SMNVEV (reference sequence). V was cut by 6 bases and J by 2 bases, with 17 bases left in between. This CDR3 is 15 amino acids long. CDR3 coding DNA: TGTGCCAGCAGCTCCCCGGCGGGATCCCCCTACGAGCAGTACTTC. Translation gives CASSSPAGSPYEQYF.

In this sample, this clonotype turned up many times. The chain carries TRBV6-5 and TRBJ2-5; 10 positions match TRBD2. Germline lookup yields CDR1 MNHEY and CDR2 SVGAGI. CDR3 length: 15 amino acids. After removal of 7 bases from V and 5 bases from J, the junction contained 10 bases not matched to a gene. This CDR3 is CASNQAGGPGETQYF. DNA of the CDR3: TGTGCCAGCAACCAAGCGGGAGGGCCGGGTGAGACCCAGTACTTC.

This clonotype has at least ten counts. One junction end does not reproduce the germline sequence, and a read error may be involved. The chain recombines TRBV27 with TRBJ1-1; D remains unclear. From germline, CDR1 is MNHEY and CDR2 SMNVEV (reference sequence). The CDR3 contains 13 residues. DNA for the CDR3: TGTGCCAGCAGTTTATACCTGAATACTGAAGCTTTCTTT. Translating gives CASSLYLNTEAFF.

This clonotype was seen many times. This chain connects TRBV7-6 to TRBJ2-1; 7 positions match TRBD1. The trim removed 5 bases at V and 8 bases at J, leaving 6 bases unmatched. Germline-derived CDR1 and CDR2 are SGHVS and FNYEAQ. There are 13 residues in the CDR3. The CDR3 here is CASSPRQGYEQFF. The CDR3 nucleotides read TGTGCCAGCAGCCCCAGACAGGGCTATGAGCAGTTCTTC.

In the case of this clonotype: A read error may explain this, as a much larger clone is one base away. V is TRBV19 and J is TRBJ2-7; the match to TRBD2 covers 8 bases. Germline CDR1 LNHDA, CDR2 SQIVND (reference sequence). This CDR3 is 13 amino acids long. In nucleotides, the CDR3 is TGTGCCAGTAGTATGGGGACTAGTAGCGAGCAGCACTTC. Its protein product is CASSMGTSSEQHF.

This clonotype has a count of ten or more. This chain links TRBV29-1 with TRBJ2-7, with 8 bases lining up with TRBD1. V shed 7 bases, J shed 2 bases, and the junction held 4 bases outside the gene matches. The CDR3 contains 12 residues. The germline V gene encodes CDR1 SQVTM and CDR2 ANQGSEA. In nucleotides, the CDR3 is TGCAGCGCCCGGGACAGGACCTACGAGCAGTACTTC. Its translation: CSARDRTYEQYF.

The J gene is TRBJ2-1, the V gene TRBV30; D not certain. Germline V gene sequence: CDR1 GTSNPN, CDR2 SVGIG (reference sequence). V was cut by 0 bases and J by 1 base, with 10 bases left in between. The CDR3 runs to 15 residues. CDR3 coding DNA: TGTGCCTGGAGTGTGGGTTTAGCATCCTACAATGAGCAGTTCTTC. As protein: CAWSVGLASYNEQFF.

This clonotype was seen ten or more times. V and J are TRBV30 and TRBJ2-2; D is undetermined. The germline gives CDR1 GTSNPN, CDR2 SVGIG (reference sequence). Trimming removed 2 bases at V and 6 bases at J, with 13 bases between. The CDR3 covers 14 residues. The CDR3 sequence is CAWSTGVGPGELFF. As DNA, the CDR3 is TGTGCCTGGAGTACTGGGGTCGGGCCCGGGGAGCTGTTTTTT.

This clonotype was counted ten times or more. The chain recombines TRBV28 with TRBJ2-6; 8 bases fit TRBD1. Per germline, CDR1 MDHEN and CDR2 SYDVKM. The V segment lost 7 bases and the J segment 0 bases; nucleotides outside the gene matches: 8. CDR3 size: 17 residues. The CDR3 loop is CASKTTGANSGANVLTF. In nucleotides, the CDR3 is TGTGCCAGCAAGACGACAGGGGCTAACTCTGGGGCCAACGTCCTGACTTTC.

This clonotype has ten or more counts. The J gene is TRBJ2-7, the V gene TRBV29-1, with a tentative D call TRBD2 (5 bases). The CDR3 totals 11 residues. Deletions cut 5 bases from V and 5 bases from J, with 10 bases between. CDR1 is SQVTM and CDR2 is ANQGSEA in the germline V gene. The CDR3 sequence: CSVIEGNEQYF. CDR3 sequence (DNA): TGCAGCGTTATCGAGGGCAACGAGCAGTACTTC.

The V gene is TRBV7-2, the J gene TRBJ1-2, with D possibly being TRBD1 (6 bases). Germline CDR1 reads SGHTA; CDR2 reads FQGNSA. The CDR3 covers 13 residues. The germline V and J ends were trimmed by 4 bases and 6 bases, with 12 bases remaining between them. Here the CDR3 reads CASSYLTGNGYTF. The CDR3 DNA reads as TGTGCCAGCAGCTACTTGACAGGAAATGGCTACACCTTC.

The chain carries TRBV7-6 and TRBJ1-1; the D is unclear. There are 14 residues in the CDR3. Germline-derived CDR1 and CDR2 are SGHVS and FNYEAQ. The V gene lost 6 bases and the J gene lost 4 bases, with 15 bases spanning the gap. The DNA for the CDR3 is TGTGCCAGCAGGCAGCTAGGAGCTTCCACTGAAGCTTTCTTT. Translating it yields CASRQLGASTEAFF.

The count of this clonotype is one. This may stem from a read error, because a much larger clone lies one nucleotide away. Written as DNA, the CDR3 is TGTGCCAGCAGTCTATATGGGGTTTTCACAGATACGCAGTATTTT. As protein: CASSLYGVFTDTQYF. This chain connects TRBV12-3 or TRBV12-4 to TRBJ2-3, with D uncertain. V was cut by 5 bases and J by 2 bases, with 14 bases left in between. There are 15 residues in the CDR3.

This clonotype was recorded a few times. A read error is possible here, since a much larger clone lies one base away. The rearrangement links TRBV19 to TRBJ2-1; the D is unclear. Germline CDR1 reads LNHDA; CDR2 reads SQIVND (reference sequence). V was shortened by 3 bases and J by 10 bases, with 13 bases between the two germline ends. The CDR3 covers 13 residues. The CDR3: CASSMKVLWEQFF. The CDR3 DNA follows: TGTGCCAGTAGTATGAAGGTTCTCTGGGAGCAGTTCTTC.

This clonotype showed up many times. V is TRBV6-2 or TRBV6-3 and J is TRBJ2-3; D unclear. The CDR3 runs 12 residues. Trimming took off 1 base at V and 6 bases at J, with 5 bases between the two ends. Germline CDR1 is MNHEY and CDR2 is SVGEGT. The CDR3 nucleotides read TGTGCCAGCAGTTACTTGCTGGATACGCAGTATTTT. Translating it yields CASSYLLDTQYF.

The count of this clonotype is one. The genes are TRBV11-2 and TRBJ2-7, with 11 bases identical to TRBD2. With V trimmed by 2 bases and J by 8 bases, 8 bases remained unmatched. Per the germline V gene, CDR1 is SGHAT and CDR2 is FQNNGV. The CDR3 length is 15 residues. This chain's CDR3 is CASSLILAGAHKQYF. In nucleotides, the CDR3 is TGTGCCAGCAGCTTAATACTAGCGGGAGCTCACAAGCAGTACTTC.

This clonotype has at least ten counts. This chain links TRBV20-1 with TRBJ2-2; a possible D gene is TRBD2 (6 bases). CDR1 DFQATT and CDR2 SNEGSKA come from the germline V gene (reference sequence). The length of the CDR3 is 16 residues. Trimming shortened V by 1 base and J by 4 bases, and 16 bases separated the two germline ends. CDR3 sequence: CSARVKTRPLTGELFF. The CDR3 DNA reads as TGCAGTGCTAGAGTGAAGACTAGGCCCCTCACCGGGGAGCTGTTTTTT.

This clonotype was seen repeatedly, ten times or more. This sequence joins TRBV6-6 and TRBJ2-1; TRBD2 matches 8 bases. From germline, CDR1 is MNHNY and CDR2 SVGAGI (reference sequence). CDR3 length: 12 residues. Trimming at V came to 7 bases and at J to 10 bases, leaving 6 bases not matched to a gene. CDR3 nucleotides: TGTGCCAGCAAGCGGGGGATCAAGGAGCAGTTCTTC. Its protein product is CASKRGIKEQFF.

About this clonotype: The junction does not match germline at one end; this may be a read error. The CDR3 loop is CASSQVFVAETLYF. As DNA, the CDR3 is TGTGCAAGCAGCCAAGTCTTCGTTGCAGAGACCCTGTACTTC. The chain recombines TRBV3-1 with TRBJ2-5; D is unresolved. This CDR3 is built from 14 residues. Germline V gives CDR1 LGHDT, CDR2 YNNKEL (reference sequence).

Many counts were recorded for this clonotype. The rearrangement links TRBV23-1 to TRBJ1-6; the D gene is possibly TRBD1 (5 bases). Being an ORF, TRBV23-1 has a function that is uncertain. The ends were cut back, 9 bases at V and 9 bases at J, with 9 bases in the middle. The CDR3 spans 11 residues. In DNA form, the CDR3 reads TGCGCCAGACGGGGGTCTTCACCCCTCCACTTT. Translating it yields CARRGSSPLHF.

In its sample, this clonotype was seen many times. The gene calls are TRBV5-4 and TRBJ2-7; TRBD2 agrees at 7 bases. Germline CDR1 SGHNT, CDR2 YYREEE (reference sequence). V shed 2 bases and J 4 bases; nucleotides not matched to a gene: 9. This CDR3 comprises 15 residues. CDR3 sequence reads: CASSFGAGAAYEQYF. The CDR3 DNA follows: TGTGCCAGCAGCTTTGGGGCGGGAGCGGCGTACGAGCAGTACTTC.

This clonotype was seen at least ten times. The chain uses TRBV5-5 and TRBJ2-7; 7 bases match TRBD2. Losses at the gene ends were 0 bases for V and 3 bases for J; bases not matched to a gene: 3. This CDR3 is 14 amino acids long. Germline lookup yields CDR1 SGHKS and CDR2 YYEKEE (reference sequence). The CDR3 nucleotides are TGTGCCAGCAGCTTGGTGACGGGGGGCTACGAGCAGTACTTC. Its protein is CASSLVTGGYEQYF.

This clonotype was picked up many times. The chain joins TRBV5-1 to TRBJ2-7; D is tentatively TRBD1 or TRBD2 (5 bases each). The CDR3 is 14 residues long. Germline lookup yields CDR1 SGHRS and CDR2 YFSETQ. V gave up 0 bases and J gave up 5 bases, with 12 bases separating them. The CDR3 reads CASSLAPGRNEQYF. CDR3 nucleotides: TGCGCCAGCAGCTTGGCCCCGGGACGGAACGAGCAGTACTTC.

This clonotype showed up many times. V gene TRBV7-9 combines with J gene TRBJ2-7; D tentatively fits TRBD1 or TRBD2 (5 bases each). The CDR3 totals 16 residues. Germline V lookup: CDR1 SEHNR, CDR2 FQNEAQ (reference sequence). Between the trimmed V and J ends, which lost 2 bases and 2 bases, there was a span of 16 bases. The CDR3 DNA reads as TGTGCCAGCAGCTTATATCGTGCCGGGACGGCCTACGAGCAGTACTTC. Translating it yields CASSLYRAGTAYEQYF.

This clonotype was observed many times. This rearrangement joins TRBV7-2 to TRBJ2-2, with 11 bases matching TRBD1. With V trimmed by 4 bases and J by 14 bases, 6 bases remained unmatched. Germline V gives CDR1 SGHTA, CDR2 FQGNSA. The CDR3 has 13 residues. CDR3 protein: CASSSTGTGGLFF. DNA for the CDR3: TGTGCCAGCAGCTCCACCGGGACAGGGGGTCTGTTTTTT.

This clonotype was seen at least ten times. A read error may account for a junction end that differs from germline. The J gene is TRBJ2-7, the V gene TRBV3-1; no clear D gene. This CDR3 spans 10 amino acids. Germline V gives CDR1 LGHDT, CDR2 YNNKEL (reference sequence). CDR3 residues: CASTQREQYF. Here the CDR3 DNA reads TGTGCCAGCACCCAACGCGAGCAGTACTTC.

The CDR3 loop reads CASSQEQGVVAGELFF. CDR3 in DNA: TGTGCCAGCAGCCAAGAACAGGGGGTGGTAGCCGGGGAGCTGTTTTTT. This rearrangement joins TRBV4-2 to TRBJ2-2; 8 bases are shared with TRBD1. The CDR3 is made up of 16 amino acids. V was pared by 0 bases and J by 6 bases, with 6 bases of the junction left unmatched. The germline V gene has CDR1 LGHNA and CDR2 YNFKEQ.

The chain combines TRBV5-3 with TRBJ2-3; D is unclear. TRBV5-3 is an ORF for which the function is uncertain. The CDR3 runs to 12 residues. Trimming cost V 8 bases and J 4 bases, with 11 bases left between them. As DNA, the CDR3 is TGTGCCAGCAGCCCGGGCCCAGATACGCAGTATTTT. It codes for CASSPGPDTQYF.

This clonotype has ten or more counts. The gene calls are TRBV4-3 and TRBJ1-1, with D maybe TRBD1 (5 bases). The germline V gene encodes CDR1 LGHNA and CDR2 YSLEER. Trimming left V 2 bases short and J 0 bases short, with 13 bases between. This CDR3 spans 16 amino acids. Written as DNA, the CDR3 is TGCGCCAGCAGCCAACTTCCGGGGGAACTGAACACTGAAGCTTTCTTT. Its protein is CASSQLPGELNTEAFF.

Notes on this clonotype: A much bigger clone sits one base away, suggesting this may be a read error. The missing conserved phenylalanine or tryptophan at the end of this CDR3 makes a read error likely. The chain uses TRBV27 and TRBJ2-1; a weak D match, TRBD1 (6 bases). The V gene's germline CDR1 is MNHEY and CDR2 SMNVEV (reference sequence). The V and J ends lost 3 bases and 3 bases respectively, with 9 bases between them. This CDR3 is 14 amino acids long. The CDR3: CASSFLGGYNEQFL. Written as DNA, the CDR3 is TGTGCCAGCAGTTTTCTAGGGGGCTACAATGAGCAGTTCCTC.

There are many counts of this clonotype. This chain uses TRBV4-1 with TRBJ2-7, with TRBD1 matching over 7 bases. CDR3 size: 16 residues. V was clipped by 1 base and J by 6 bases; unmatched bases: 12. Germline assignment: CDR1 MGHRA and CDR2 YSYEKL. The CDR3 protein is CASSQASPTGVREQYF. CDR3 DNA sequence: TGCGCCAGCAGCCAAGCGTCCCCAACAGGGGTGCGCGAGCAGTACTTC.